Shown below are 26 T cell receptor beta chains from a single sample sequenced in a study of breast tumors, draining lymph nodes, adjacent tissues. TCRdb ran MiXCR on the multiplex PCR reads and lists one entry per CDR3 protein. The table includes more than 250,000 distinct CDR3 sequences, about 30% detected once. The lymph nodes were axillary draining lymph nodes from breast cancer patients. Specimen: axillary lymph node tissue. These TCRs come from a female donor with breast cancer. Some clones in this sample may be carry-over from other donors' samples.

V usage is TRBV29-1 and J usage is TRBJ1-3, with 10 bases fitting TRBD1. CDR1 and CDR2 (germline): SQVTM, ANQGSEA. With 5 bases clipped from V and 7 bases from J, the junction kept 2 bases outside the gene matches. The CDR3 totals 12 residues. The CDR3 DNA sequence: TGCAGCGTTATGACAGGGGGCAACACCATATATTTT. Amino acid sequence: CSVMTGGNTIYF.

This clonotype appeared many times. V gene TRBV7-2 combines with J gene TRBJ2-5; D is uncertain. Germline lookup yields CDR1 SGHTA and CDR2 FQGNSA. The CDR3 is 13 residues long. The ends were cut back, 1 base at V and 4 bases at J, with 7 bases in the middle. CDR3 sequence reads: CASSLVTGETQYF. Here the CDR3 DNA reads TGTGCCAGCAGCTTAGTAACGGGAGAGACCCAGTACTTC. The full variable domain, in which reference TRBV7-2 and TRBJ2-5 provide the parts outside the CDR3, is GAGVSQSPSNKVTEKGKDVELRCDPISGHTALYWYRQSLGQGLEFLIYFQGNSAPDKSGLPSDRFSAERTGGSVSTLTIQRTQQEDSAVYLCASSLVTGETQYFGPGTRLLVL.

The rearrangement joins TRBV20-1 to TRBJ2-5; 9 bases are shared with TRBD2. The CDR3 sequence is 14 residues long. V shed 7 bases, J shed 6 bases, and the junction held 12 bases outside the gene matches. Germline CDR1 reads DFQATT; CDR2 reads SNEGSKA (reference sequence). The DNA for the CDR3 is TGCAGTGTAGGGGCGATAGCGGGAGTGAAGACCCAGTACTTC. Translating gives CSVGAIAGVKTQYF.

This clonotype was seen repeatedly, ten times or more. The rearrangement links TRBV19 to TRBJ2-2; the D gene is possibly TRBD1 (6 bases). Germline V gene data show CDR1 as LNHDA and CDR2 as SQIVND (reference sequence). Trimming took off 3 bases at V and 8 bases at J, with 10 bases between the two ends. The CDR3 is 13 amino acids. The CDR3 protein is CASSMGAIGELFF. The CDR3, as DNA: TGTGCCAGTAGTATGGGGGCCATAGGGGAGCTGTTTTTT.

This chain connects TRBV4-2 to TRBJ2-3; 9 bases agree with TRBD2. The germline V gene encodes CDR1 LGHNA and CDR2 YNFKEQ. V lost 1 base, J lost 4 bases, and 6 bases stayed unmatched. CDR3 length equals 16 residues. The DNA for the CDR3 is TGTGCCAGCAGCCAAGCTGCAGCGGGGGGCCCAGATACGCAGTATTTT. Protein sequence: CASSQAAAGGPDTQYF.

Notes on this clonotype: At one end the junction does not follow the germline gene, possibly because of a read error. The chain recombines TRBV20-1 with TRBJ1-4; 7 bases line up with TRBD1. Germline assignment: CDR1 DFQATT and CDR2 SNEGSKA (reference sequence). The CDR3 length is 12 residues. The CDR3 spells CSVRGQGEELFF. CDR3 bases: TGCAGTGTTAGAGGGCAGGGGGAAGAACTGTTTTTT.

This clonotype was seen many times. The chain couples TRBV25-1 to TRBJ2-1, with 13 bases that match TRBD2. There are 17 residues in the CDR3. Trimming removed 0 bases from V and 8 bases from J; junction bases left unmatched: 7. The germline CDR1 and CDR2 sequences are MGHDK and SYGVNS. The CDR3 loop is CASSEYPRTSGSDEQFF. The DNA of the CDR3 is TGTGCCAGCAGTGAATACCCCAGGACTAGCGGGAGCGATGAGCAGTTCTTC.

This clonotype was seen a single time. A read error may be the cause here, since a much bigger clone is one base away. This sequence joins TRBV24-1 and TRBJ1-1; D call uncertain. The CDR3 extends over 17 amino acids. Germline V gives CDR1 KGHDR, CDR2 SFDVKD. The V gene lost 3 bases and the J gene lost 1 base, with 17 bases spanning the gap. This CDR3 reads CATSDAGSGTPNTEAFF. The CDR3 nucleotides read TGTGCCACCAGTGATGCCGGGAGCGGAACCCCGAACACTGAAGCTTTCTTT.

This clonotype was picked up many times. The chain's CDR3 is CASSLRLAVNTGELFF. The CDR3 bases are TGTGCCAGCAGCCTTAGACTAGCTGTGAACACCGGGGAGCTGTTTTTT. The J gene is TRBJ2-2, the V gene TRBV7-8; 7 bases align to TRBD2. The CDR3 totals 16 residues. The germline V gene has CDR1 SGHVS and CDR2 FQNEAQ. J was trimmed by 1 base and V by 5 bases; bases with no gene match: 7.

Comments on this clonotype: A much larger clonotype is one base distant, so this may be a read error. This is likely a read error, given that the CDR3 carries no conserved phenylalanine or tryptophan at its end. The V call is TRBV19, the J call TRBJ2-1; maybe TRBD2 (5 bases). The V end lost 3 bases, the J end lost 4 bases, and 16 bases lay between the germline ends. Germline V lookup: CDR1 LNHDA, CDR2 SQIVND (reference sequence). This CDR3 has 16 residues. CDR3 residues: CASSISILAPYNEQFS. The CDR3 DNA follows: TGTGCCAGTAGTATTAGCATCCTAGCCCCGTACAATGAGCAGTTCTCC.

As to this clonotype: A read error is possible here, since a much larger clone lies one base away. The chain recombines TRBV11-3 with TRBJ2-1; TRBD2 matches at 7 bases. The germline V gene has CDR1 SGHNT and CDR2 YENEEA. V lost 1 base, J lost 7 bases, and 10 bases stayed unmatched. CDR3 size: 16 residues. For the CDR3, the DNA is TGTGCCAGCAGCTTAGGGGCGGGAGCGCCGGCGAATGAGCAGTTCTTC. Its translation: CASSLGAGAPANEQFF.

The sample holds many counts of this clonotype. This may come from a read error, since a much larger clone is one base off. DNA of the CDR3: TGCAGTGCGCGGGACAGGGCTTCACCCCCCCACTTT. This translates into CSARDRASPPHF. The rearrangement links TRBV20-1 to TRBJ1-6; TRBD1 matches 9 bases. The CDR3 runs 12 residues. CDR1 DFQATT and CDR2 SNEGSKA come from the germline V gene (reference sequence).

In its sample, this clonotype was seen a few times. CDR3 DNA: TGTGCCAGCAGCTTAGGCGGACTAGCTACTTACAATGAGCAGTTCTTC. Amino acid sequence: CASSLGGLATYNEQFF. This chain connects TRBV11-3 to TRBJ2-1; 8 bases fit TRBD2. The CDR3 is made up of 16 amino acids. After removal of 1 base from V and 4 bases from J, the junction contained 6 bases not matched to a gene. The germline V gene encodes CDR1 SGHNT and CDR2 YENEEA.

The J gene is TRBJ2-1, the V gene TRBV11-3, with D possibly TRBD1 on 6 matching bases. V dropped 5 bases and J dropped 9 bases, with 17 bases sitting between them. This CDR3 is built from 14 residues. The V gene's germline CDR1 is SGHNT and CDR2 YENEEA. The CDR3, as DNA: TGTGCCAGCAGCCCAGGACAGTACCAGGGTGAGCAGTTCTTC. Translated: CASSPGQYQGEQFF. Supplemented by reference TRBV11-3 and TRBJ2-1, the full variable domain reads EAGVVQSPRYKIIEKKQPVAFWCNPISGHNTLYWYLQNLGQGPELLIRYENEEAVDDSQLPKDRFSAERLKGVDSTLKIQPAELGDSAVYLCASSPGQYQGEQFFGPGTRLTVL.

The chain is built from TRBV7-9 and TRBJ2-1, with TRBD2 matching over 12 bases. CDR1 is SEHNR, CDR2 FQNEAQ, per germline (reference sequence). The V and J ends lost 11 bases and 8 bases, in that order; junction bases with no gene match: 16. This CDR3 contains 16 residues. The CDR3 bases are TGTGCCTGCGGCTTAGCTTCTAGCGGGAGGGACTATGAGCAGTTCTTC. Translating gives CACGLASSGRDYEQFF.

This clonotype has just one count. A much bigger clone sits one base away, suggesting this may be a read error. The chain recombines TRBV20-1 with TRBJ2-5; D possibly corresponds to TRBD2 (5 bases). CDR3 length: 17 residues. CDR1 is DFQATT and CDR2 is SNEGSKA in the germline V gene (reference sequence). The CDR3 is CRARDRLGATIWETQYF. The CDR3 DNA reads TGCCGTGCTAGAGATCGGTTGGGAGCTACTATCTGGGAGACCCAGTACTTC.

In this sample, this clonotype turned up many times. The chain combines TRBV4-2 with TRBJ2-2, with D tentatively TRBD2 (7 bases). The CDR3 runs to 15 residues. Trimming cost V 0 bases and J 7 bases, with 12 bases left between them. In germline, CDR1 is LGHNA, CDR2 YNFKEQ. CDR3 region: CASSQEGAGDGELFF. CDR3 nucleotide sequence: TGTGCCAGCAGCCAAGAGGGGGCGGGAGACGGGGAGCTGTTTTTT.

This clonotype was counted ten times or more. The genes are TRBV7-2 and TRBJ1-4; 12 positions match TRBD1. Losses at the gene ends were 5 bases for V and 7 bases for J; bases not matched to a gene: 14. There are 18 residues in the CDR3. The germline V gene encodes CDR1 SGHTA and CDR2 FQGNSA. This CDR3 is CASSPGGQGAGGGEKLFF. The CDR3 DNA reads TGTGCCAGCAGCCCTGGGGGACAGGGGGCGGGGGGGGGTGAAAAACTGTTTTTT.

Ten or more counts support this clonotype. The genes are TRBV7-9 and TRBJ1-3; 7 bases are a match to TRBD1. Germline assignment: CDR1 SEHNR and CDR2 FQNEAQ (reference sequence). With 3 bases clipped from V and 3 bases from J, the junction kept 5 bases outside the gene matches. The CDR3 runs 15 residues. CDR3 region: CASSLDRLGGNTIYF. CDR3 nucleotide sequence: TGTGCCAGCAGCTTGGACAGGTTAGGTGGAAACACCATATATTTT.

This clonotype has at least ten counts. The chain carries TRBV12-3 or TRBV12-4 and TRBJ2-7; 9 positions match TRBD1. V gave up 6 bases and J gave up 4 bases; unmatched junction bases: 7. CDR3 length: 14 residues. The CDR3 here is CASRPTGGIYEQYF. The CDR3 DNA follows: TGTGCCAGCAGGCCGACAGGGGGTATTTACGAGCAGTACTTC.

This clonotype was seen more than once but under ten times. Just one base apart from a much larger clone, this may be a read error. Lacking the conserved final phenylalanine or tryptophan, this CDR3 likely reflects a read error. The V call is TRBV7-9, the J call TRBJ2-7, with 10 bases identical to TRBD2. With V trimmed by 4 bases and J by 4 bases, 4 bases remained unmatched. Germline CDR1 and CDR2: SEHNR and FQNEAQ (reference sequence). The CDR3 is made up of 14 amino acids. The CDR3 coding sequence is TGTGCCAGCAGCTCTAGCGGGAGAGAGTACGAGCAGTACCTC. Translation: CASSSSGREYEQYL.

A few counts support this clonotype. The CDR3 bases are TGTGCTAGTGGCCCGCCGTCGGGGAGCAATCAGCCCCAGCATTTT. Translated: CASGPPSGSNQPQHF. This chain connects TRBV12-5 to TRBJ1-5; no clear D gene. From germline, CDR1 is LGHNT and CDR2 FRNRAP. This CDR3 has 15 residues. The V end was cut by 6 bases, the J end by 1 base, with 13 bases between.

As DNA, the CDR3 is TGTGCCTGGAGTTCGACTAGCAGACTTCAAGAGACCCAGTACTTC. Residues: CAWSSTSRLQETQYF. V usage is TRBV30 and J usage is TRBJ2-5, with 7 bases lining up with TRBD2. The trim removed 2 bases at V and 2 bases at J, leaving 8 bases unmatched. Germline CDR1 GTSNPN, CDR2 SVGIG (reference sequence). This CDR3 region has 15 residues.

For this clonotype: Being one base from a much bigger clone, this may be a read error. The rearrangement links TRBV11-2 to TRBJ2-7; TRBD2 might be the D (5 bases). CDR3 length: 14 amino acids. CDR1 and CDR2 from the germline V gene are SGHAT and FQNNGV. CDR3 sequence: CACSLGLVGDEQYF. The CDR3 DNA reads TGTGCCTGCAGCTTAGGTCTAGTGGGAGACGAGCAGTACTTC. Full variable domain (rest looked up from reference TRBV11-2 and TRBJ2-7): EAGVAQSPRYKIIEKRQSVAFWCNPISGHATLYWYQQILGQGPKLLIQFQNNGVVDDSQLPKDRFSAERLKGVDSTLKIQPAKLEDSAVYLCACSLGLVGDEQYFGPGTRLTVT.

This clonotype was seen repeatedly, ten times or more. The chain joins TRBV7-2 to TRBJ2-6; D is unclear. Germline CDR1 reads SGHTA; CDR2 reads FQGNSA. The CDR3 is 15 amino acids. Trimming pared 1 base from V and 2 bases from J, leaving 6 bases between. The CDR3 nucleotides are TGTGCCAGCAGCTTAGTGGGAACTGGGGCCAACGTCCTGACTTTC. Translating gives CASSLVGTGANVLTF.

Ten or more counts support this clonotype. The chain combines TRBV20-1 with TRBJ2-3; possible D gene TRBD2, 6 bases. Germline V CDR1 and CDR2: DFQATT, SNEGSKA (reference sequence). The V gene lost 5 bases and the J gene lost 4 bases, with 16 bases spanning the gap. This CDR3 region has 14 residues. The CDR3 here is CSAGTWTIADTQYF. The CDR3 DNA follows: TGCAGTGCTGGTACCTGGACTATAGCAGATACGCAGTATTTT.